One sample yielded the 7 T cell receptor beta chains listed below, sequenced in a study of cytomegalovirus exposure and HLA in healthy donors. The method was immunoSEQ multiplex PCR; TCRdb's version includes in-frame clones alone and lacks a portion of them. The table has about 200,000 clones, 80% to 85% seen once. Sequenced material: PBMCs. The source is a woman aged 25 to 39 in good health and CMV-seronegative.

The chain has TRBV2 and TRBJ2-3; the D is unclear. The V gene lost 11 bases and the J gene lost 0 bases, with 15 bases spanning the gap. The CDR3 has 14 amino acids. Germline lookup yields CDR1 SNHLY and CDR2 FYNNEI. The CDR3: CALKGGASTDTQYF. The CDR3 coding sequence is TGTGCCCTTAAAGGCGGCGCTAGCACAGATACGCAGTATTTT.

A few counts support this clone. J is TRBJ2-2 and V is TRBV29-1, with D perhaps matching TRBD2 (6 bases). CDR3 length: 16 residues. Germline V gives CDR1 SQVTM, CDR2 ANQGSEA. V shed 4 bases and J shed 5 bases, with 20 bases lying between them. In DNA, the CDR3 is TGCAGCGTTGGTGGGGGGACTCCAGTGGGGACCGGGGAGCTGTTTTTT. It encodes CSVGGGTPVGTGELFF.

The V and J genes are TRBV5-1 and TRBJ1-1; the D is unclear. The V and J ends lost 0 bases and 0 bases respectively, with 6 bases between them. The CDR3 extends over 14 amino acids. Germline CDR1 and CDR2: SGHRS and YFSETQ. The CDR3 DNA follows: TGCGCCAGCAGCTTGGAAAGAGTGAACACTGAAGCTTTCTTT. Its protein is CASSLERVNTEAFF.

The chain uses TRBV6-5 and TRBJ2-2; possibly TRBD1 for D (5 bases). Germline V CDR1 and CDR2: MNHEY, SVGAGI. The V and J ends lost 11 bases and 2 bases respectively, with 12 bases between them. This CDR3 is 13 amino acids long. The CDR3 DNA follows: TGTGCCTCAGCGACAGTAAACACCGGGGAGCTGTTTTTT. Its protein product is CASATVNTGELFF.

J is TRBJ2-5 and V is TRBV5-1; 7 bases map to TRBD1. V trimming: 0 bases; J trimming: 4 bases; junction bases outside the gene matches: 0. The length of the CDR3 is 13 residues. Germline CDR1 and CDR2: SGHRS and YFSETQ. This chain's CDR3 is CASSLDRGETQYF. The CDR3 bases are TGCGCCAGCAGCTTGGACAGGGGAGAGACCCAGTACTTC.

This chain uses TRBV19 with TRBJ1-1; D uncertain. This CDR3 has 13 residues. Germline V gene lookup returns CDR1 LNHDA and CDR2 SQIVND (reference sequence). V dropped 8 bases and J dropped 0 bases, with 10 bases sitting between them. For the CDR3, the DNA is TGTGCCAGTGGCCTTGCCTTGAACACTGAAGCTTTCTTT. This encodes CASGLALNTEAFF.

V usage is TRBV7-9 and J usage is TRBJ2-7; D is perhaps TRBD1 (5 bases). This CDR3 is built from 15 residues. V was trimmed by 5 bases and J by 2 bases, leaving 16 bases between them. Germline values: CDR1 SEHNR, CDR2 FQNEAQ (reference sequence). The CDR3 sequence is CASSGTRQSTYEQYF. The DNA of the CDR3 is TGTGCCAGCAGCGGAACTCGACAGTCCACCTACGAGCAGTACTTC.